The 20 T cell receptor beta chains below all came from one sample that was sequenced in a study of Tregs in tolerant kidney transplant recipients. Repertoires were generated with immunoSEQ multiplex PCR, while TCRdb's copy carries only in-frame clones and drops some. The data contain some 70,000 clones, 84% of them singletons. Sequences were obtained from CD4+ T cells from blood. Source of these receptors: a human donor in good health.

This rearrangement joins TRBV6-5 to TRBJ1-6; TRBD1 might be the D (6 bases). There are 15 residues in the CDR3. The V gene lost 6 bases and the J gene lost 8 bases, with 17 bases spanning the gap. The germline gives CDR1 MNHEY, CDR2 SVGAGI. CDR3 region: CASSRGPRGHSPLHF. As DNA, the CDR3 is TGTGCCAGCAGCAGAGGACCCCGGGGGCATTCACCCCTCCACTTT.

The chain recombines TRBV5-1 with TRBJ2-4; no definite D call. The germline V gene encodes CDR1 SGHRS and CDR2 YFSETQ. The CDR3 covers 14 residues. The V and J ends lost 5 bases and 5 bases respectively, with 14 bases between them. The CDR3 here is CASRPTGGQNIQYF. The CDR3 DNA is TGCGCCAGCAGACCCACCGGCGGTCAAAACATTCAGTACTTC.

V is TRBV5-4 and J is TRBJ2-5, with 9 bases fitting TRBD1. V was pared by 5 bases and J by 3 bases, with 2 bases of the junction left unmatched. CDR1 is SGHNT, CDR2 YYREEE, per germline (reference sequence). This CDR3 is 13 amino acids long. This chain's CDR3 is CASRRTGEETQYF. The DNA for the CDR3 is TGTGCCAGCAGACGGACAGGGGAAGAGACCCAGTACTTC.

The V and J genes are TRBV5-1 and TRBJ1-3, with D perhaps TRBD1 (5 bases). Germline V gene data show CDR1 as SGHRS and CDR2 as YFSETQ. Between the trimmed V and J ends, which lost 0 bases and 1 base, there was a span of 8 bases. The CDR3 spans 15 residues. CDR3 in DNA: TGCGCCAGCAGCTTGGCCGGGGGGTCTGGAAACACCATATATTTT. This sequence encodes CASSLAGGSGNTIYF. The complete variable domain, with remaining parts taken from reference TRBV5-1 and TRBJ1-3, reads KAGVTQTPRYLIKTRGQQVTLSCSPISGHRSVSWYQQTPGQGLQFLFEYFSETQRNKGNFPGRFSGRQFSNSRSEMNVSTLELGDSALYLCASSLAGGSGNTIYFGEGSWLTVV.

The CDR3 sequence is CAISSRQGMNTEAFF. As DNA, the CDR3 is TGTGCCATCAGTTCTCGACAGGGAATGAACACTGAAGCTTTCTTT. The V call is TRBV10-3, the J call TRBJ1-1; 7 nucleotides match TRBD1. This CDR3 contains 15 residues. The V and J ends lost 5 bases and 0 bases, in that order; junction bases with no gene match: 6. Germline V gene data show CDR1 as ENHRY and CDR2 as SYGVKD.

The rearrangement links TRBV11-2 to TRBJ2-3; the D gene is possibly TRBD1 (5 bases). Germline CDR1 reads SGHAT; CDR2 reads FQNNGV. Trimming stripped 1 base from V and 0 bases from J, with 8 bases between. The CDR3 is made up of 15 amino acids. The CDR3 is CASSLVTGSTDTQYF. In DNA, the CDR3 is TGTGCCAGCAGCTTAGTTACAGGTAGCACAGATACGCAGTATTTT.

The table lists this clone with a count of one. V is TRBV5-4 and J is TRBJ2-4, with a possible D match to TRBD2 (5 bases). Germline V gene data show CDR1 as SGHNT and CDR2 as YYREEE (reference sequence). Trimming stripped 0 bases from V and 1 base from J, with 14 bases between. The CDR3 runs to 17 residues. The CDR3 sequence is CASSLVGRTAAKNIQYF. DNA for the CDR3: TGTGCCAGCAGCTTGGTTGGGAGAACTGCGGCCAAAAACATTCAGTACTTC. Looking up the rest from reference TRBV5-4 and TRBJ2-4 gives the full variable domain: ETGVTQSPTHLIKTRGQQVTLRCSSQSGHNTVSWYQQALGQGPQFIFQYYREEENGRGNFPPRFSGLQFPNYSSELNVNALELDDSALYLCASSLVGRTAAKNIQYFGAGTRLSVL.

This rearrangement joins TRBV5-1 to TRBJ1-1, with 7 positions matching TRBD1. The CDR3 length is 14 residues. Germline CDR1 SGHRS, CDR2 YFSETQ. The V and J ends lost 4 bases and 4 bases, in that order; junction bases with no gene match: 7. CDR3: CASSGGGASTEAFF. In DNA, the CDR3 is TGCGCCAGCAGCGGAGGGGGCGCGAGCACTGAAGCTTTCTTT.

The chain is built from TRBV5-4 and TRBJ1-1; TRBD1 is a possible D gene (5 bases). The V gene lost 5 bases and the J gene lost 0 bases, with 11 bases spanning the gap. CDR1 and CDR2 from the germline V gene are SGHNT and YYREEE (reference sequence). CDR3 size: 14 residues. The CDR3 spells CASSRGDMNTEAFF. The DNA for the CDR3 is TGTGCCAGCAGTAGAGGGGATATGAACACTGAAGCTTTCTTT.

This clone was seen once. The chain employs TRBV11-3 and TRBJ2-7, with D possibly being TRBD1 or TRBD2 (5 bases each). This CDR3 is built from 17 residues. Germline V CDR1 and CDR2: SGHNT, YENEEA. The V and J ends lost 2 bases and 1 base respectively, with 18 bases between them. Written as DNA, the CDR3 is TGTGCCAGCAGCTTACAGCGGTGGGGGATCGATTCCTACGAGCAGTACTTC. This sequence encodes CASSLQRWGIDSYEQYF. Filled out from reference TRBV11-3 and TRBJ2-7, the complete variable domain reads EAGVVQSPRYKIIEKKQPVAFWCNPISGHNTLYWYLQNLGQGPELLIRYENEEAVDDSQLPKDRFSAERLKGVDSTLKIQPAELGDSAVYLCASSLQRWGIDSYEQYFGPGTRLTVT.

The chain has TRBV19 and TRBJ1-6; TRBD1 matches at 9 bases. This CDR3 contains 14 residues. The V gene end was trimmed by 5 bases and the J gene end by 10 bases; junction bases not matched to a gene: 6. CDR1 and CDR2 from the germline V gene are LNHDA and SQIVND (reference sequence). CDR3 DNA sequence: TGTGCCAGTAGTCCCCCGGGACAGGGATCACCCCTCCACTTT. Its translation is CASSPPGQGSPLHF.

This chain's CDR3 is CASTVRTSGGYNEQFF. CDR3 in DNA: TGTGCCAGCACCGTAAGGACTAGCGGGGGCTACAATGAGCAGTTCTTC. The gene calls are TRBV6-6 and TRBJ2-1; TRBD2 matches 13 bases. CDR3 size: 16 residues. The germline V gene encodes CDR1 MNHNY and CDR2 SVGAGI (reference sequence). The J segment lost 3 bases and the V segment lost 7 bases, leaving 6 bases of the junction unmatched.

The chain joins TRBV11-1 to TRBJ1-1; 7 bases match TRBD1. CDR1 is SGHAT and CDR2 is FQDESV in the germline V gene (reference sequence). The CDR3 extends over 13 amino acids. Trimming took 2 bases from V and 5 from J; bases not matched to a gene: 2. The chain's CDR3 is CASSLRGRTEAFF. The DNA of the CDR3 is TGTGCCAGCAGCTTAAGGGGGCGGACTGAAGCTTTCTTT.

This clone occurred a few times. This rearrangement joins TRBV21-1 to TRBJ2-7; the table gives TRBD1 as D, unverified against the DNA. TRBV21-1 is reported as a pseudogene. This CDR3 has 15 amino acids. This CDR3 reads CASSKAGPSSYEQYF. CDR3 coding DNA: TGTGCCAGCAGCAAAGCGGGGCCTAGCTCCTACGAGCAGTACTTC.

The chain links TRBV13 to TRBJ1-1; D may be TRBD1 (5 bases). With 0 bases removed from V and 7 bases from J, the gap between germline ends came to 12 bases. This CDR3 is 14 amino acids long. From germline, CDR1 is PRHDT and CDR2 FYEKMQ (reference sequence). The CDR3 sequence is CASSLGRGRGEAFF. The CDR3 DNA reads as TGTGCCAGCAGCTTAGGCCGGGGGAGGGGTGAAGCTTTCTTT.

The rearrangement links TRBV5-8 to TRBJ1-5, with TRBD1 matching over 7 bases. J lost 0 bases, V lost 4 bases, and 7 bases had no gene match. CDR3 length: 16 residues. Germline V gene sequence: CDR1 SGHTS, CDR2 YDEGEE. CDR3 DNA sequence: TGTGCCAGCAGCCAAGCGGGGACAGATAGCAATCAGCCCCAGCATTTT. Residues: CASSQAGTDSNQPQHF.

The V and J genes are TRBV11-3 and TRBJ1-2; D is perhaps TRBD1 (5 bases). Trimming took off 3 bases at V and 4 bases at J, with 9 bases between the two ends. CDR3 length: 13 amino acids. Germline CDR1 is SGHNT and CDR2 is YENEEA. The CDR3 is CASSLGGSYGYTF. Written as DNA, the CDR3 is TGTGCCAGCAGCTTGGGGGGTAGCTATGGCTACACCTTC.

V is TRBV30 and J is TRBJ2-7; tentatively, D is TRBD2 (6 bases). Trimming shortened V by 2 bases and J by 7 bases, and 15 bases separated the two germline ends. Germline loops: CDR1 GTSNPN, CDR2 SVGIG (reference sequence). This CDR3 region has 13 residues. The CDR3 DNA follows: TGTGCCTGGAGTTCTGGGTACCGGGGGGAGCAGTACTTC. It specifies CAWSSGYRGEQYF.

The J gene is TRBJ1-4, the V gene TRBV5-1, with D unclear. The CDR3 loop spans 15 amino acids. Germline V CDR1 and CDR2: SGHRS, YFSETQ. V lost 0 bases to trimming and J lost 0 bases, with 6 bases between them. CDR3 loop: CASSLARATNEKLFF. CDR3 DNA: TGCGCCAGCAGCTTGGCTAGAGCAACTAATGAAAAACTGTTTTTT.

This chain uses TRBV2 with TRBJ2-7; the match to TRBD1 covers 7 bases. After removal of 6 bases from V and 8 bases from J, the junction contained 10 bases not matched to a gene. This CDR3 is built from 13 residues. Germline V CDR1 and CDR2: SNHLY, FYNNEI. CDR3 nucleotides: TGTGCCAGCAGAAACACCGGGACAGCCCAGCAGTACTTC. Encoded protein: CASRNTGTAQQYF.